This entry is about one T cell receptor (beta chain). Its antigen is unidentified. The CDR3 covers 16 residues. V shed 4 bases and J 3 bases; nucleotides not matched to a gene: 10. Germline-derived CDR1 and CDR2 are SGHRS and YFSETQ. The sample comes from a study of beta chain features in type 1 diabetes. Whole-study context: Sorted cells, 90 million to 130 million in number, were examined across all samples.

Expressed TCRB transcripts were sequenced after all isolated RNA was converted to cDNA. Using immunoSEQ multiplex PCR, the repertoire was profiled, and TCRdb retains in-frame clones only, with some absent. This sample has under 70,000 clones, with 50% to 75% found just once. Findings of the study overall: It was among patients, rather than healthy donors, that naive, central memory and Treg TCRB repertoires appeared more similar. The study found moderately but significantly shorter TCRB CDR3s in all four CD4+ subsets of Type 1 diabetes patients.

This TCR derives from a woman aged 25 to 39 with type 1 diabetes. Material for sequencing was stem cell memory CD4+ T cells from blood. This sequence joins TRBV5-1 and TRBJ2-7; TRBD1 agrees at 10 bases. CDR3 nucleotides: TGCGCCAGCAGCCCGGGAGGGACAGGGGACCGCTACGAGCAGTACTTC. It is translated as CASSPGGTGDRYEQYF.